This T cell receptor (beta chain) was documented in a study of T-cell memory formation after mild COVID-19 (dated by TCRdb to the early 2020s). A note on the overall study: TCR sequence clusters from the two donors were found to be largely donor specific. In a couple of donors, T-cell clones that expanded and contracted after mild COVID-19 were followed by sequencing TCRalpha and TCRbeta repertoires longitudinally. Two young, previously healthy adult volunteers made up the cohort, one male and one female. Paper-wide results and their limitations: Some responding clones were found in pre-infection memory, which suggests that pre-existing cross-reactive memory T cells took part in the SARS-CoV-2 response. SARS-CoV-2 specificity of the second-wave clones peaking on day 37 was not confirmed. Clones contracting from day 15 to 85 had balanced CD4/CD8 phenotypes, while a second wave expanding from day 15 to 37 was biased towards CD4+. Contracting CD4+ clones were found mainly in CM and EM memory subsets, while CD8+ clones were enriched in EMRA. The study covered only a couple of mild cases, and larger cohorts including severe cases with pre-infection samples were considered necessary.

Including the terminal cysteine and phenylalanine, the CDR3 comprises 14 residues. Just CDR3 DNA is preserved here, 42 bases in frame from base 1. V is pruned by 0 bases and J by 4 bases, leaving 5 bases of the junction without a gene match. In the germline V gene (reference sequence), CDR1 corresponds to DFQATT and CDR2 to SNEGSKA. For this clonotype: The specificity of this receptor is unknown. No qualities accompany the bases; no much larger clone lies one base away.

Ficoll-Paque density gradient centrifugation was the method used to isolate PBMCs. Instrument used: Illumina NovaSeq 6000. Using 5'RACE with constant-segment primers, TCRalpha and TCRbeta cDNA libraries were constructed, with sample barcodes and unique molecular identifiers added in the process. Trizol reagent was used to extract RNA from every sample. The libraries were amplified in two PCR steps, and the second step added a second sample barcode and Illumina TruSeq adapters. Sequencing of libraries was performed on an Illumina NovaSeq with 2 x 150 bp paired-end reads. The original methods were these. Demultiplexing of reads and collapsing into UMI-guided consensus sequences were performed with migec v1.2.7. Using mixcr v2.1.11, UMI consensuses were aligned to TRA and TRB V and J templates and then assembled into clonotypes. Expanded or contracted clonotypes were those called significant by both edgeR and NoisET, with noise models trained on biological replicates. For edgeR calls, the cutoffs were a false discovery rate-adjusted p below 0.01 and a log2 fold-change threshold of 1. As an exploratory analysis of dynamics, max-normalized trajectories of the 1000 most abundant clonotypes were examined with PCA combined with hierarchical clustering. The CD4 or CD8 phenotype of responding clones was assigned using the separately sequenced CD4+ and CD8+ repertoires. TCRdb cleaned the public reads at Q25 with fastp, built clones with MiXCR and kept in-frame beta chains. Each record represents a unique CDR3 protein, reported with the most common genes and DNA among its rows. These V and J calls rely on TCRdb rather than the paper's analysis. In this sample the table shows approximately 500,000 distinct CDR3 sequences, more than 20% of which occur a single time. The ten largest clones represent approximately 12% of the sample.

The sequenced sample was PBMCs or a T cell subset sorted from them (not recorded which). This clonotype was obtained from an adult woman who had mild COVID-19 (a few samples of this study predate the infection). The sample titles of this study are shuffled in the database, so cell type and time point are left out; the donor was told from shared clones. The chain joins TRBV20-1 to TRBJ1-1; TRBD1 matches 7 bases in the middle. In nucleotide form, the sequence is TGCAGTGCTAGAGATTTCAGGGGGGCCACTGAAGCTTTCTTT. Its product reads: CSARDFRGATEAFF.